Listed here is a single TCR beta chain. No antigen is known for it. This entry comes from a study of CXCR3-negative and CXCR3-positive naive CD8 T cells. For the study at large: For each library, about 1.5 +/- 0.3 million TRB reads were obtained, approximately 140 million in total. Findings and caveats of the study: High diversity, comparable across both naive subsets, contrasted with much lower diversity in memory CD8+ cells. The authors found comparable surface CD5 between naive subsets and inferred TCR strength from TRB CDR3 properties.

The germline V gene encodes CDR1 ENHRY and CDR2 SYGVKD. This CDR3 comprises 13 residues. UMI-labeled 5' RACE yielded the TRB cDNA libraries. TCRdb derives one entry per CDR3 protein from the 5' RACE reads, leaving out DNA. The listing contains some 56,000 distinct CDR3 sequences. The chain is built from TRBV10-3 and TRBJ1-6. The TCR originated in a human donor in good health. Some clones in this sample may be carry-over from other donors' samples. The material sequenced was memory CD8+ T cells from blood. The CDR3 here is CAISDEAGSPLHF.